The 27 T cell receptor beta chains in this list originate from one sample, sequenced in a study of T cells in Graves' hyperthyroidism and ophthalmopathy (dated by TCRdb to about 2019). Library prep was done by multiplex PCR. TCRdb lists the instrument as Illumina HiSeq 2000. The TCR beta CDR3 regions were amplified from RNA transcripts. For the first round of RT-PCR on the TCR CDR3, the HTBI primer set was used together with the Qiagen OneStep RT-PCR kit. Clones were called with MiXCR by TCRdb after fastp trimmed the public reads at Q25, and only in-frame beta chains were retained. Rows merge per CDR3 protein into single entries with the most common DNA and genes. The sample has about 500,000 distinct CDR3 sequences on record, over 15% of them singletons. The top ten clones comprise approximately 20% of the sample. Source material: blood. Source of these receptors: a young woman with Graves' hyperthyroidism.

This clonotype was recorded many times. The V and J genes are TRBV6-1 and TRBJ2-7; possibly TRBD1 for D (5 bases). V was pared by 7 bases and J by 2 bases, with 15 bases between. The CDR3 loop spans 14 amino acids. Germline CDR1 and CDR2: MNHNS and SASEGT. CDR3 bases: TGTGCCAGCAATAAAGACAGAGGAGCCTACGAGCAGTACTTC. It yields the protein CASNKDRGAYEQYF.

This clonotype was detected a few times. The chain employs TRBV19 and TRBJ2-3; D tentatively reads TRBD1 or TRBD2 (5 bases each). Germline-derived CDR1 and CDR2 are LNHDA and SQIVND (reference sequence). V shed 3 bases and J shed 1 base, with 11 bases lying between them. The CDR3 runs 15 residues. In DNA form, the CDR3 reads TGTGCCAGTAGTATCCCGGGGACCGGCACAGATACGCAGTATTTT. Its translation: CASSIPGTGTDTQYF.

The rearrangement uses TRBV20-1 and TRBJ1-5, with D unresolved. CDR1 and CDR2 from the germline V gene are DFQATT and SNEGSKA (reference sequence). The CDR3 contains 14 residues. Trimming stripped 5 bases from V and 3 bases from J, with 14 bases between. Here the CDR3 reads CSAHGGRYNQPQHF. CDR3 sequence (DNA): TGCAGTGCTCATGGTGGGAGATACAATCAGCCCCAGCATTTT.

This clonotype appeared many times. The genes are TRBV12-3 or TRBV12-4 and TRBJ1-1; no clear D. V shed 6 bases and J shed 1 base, with 12 bases lying between them. This CDR3 contains 14 residues. The CDR3: CASRMGEPNTEAFF. The CDR3 nucleotides are TGTGCCAGCAGGATGGGAGAGCCGAACACTGAAGCTTTCTTT.

The chain has TRBV6-2 or TRBV6-3 and TRBJ2-7; TRBD2 agrees at 13 bases. The CDR3 spans 17 residues. Per germline, CDR1 MNHEY and CDR2 SVGEGT. The junction had 8 bases not matched to a gene; V was cut back by 4 bases and J by 2 bases. CDR3: CASSLGTSGTLTYEQYF. The CDR3 region has the DNA TGTGCCAGCAGTTTAGGGACTAGCGGGACGCTTACCTACGAGCAGTACTTC.

This rearrangement joins TRBV5-1 to TRBJ2-5; 11 bases match TRBD2. Germline V gene lookup returns CDR1 SGHRS and CDR2 YFSETQ. V dropped 0 bases and J dropped 5; count of bases not matched to a gene: 9. This CDR3 is 17 amino acids long. The CDR3 sequence is CASSLELAGGLRETQYF. CDR3 coding DNA: TGCGCCAGCAGCTTGGAGCTAGCGGGGGGCTTGCGGGAGACCCAGTACTTC. Full variable domain (missing parts from reference TRBV5-1 and TRBJ2-5): KAGVTQTPRYLIKTRGQQVTLSCSPISGHRSVSWYQQTPGQGLQFLFEYFSETQRNKGNFPGRFSGRQFSNSRSEMNVSTLELGDSALYLCASSLELAGGLRETQYFGPGTRLLVL.

The V call is TRBV30, the J call TRBJ1-2; TRBD1 matches at 8 bases. The J segment lost 3 bases and the V segment lost 5 bases, leaving 2 bases of the junction unmatched. Germline CDR1 is GTSNPN and CDR2 is SVGIG (reference sequence). CDR3 length equals 12 residues. CDR3 sequence reads: CAWVTGDYGYTF. The CDR3 DNA reads as TGTGCCTGGGTGACAGGGGACTATGGCTACACCTTC.

In its sample, this clonotype was seen a few times. J is TRBJ1-4 and V is TRBV11-2; 10 bases are a match to TRBD1. This CDR3 is built from 14 residues. From germline, CDR1 is SGHAT and CDR2 FQNNGV. J gave up 10 bases and V 1 base, and 3 bases lay outside the gene matches. The CDR3 coding sequence is TGTGCCAGCAGCTTAGGCGGGACAGGGGTAAAACTGTTTTTT. Translation: CASSLGGTGVKLFF.

This clonotype was seen repeatedly, ten times or more. The gene calls are TRBV7-8 and TRBJ2-7; 11 nucleotides agree with TRBD1. The CDR3 length is 15 residues. The junction had 10 bases not matched to a gene; V was cut back by 5 bases and J by 7 bases. In germline, CDR1 is SGHVS, CDR2 FQNEAQ. CDR3 protein: CASSASGTGGGEQYF. For the CDR3, the DNA is TGTGCCAGCAGCGCCTCCGGGACAGGGGGTGGAGAGCAGTACTTC. The variable domain in full, with the rest retrieved from reference TRBV7-8 and TRBJ2-7, is GAGVSQSPRYKVAKRGQDVALRCDPISGHVSLFWYQQALGQGPEFLTYFQNEAQLDKSGLPSDRFFAERPEGSVSTLKIQRTQQEDSAVYLCASSASGTGGGEQYFGPGTRLTVT.

This clonotype came up many times. The chain couples TRBV2 to TRBJ1-5; D is undetermined. CDR1 is SNHLY, CDR2 FYNNEI, per germline. There are 12 residues in the CDR3. V was pared by 3 bases and J by 1 base, with 1 base between. CDR3 coding DNA: TGTGCCAGCAGTGACAGCAATCAGCCCCAGCATTTT. This encodes CASSDSNQPQHF.

The V call is TRBV10-3, the J call TRBJ2-5; D call uncertain. Trimming stripped 6 bases from V and 1 base from J, with 15 bases between. The CDR3 has 15 residues. Per germline, CDR1 ENHRY and CDR2 SYGVKD. The CDR3 is CAISDLVAGQETQYF. Written as DNA, the CDR3 is TGTGCCATCAGCGATCTGGTGGCTGGCCAAGAGACCCAGTACTTC.

This clonotype has only a few counts. This rearrangement joins TRBV12-3 or TRBV12-4 to TRBJ1-6; D ambiguous. The germline V and J ends were trimmed by 3 bases and 6 bases, with 9 bases remaining between them. This CDR3 is 14 amino acids long. The CDR3 reads CASSLWVLNSPLHF. CDR3 nucleotide sequence: TGTGCCAGCAGTTTGTGGGTCCTTAATTCACCCCTCCACTTT.

This clonotype was detected ten times or more. This chain joins TRBV20-1 and TRBJ2-7; the D gene is possibly TRBD1 (6 bases). V shed 7 bases and J shed 3 bases, with 22 bases lying between them. Germline CDR1 DFQATT, CDR2 SNEGSKA (reference sequence). The CDR3 runs 15 residues. The CDR3 spells CSVLNVRGENYEQYF. CDR3 sequence (DNA): TGCAGTGTTCTGAATGTCAGGGGAGAGAACTACGAGCAGTACTTC.

This clonotype was seen repeatedly, ten times or more. The V and J genes are TRBV6-2 or TRBV6-3 and TRBJ1-2, with D hard to call. V lost 4 bases to trimming and J lost 0 bases, with 12 bases between them. Germline V gene data show CDR1 as MNHEY and CDR2 as SVGEGT. This CDR3 has 15 amino acids. The CDR3 loop reads CASSFLRGANYGYTF. In DNA form, the CDR3 reads TGTGCCAGCAGTTTCCTACGGGGAGCTAACTATGGCTACACCTTC.

This clonotype was recorded at least ten times. The chain uses TRBV30 and TRBJ1-4; D not certain. There are 13 residues in the CDR3. CDR1 and CDR2 (germline): GTSNPN, SVGIG (reference sequence). Trimming shortened V by 2 bases and J by 6 bases, and 10 bases separated the two germline ends. The CDR3 loop reads CAWSPPFDEKLFF. The CDR3 DNA reads TGTGCCTGGAGTCCTCCCTTCGATGAAAAACTGTTTTTT.

This clonotype was detected only once. The rearrangement links TRBV13 to TRBJ1-4; D gene unclear. This CDR3 is 12 amino acids long. The V gene lost 5 bases and the J gene lost 8 bases, with 9 bases spanning the gap. The germline V gene has CDR1 PRHDT and CDR2 FYEKMQ (reference sequence). The CDR3 sequence: CASSLPGEKLFF. For the CDR3, the DNA is TGTGCCAGCAGCCTCCCCGGGGAAAAACTGTTTTTT.

This clonotype was observed a few times. The chain combines TRBV20-1 with TRBJ1-2; possibly TRBD1 for D (6 bases). This CDR3 spans 13 amino acids. V was cut by 6 bases and J by 2 bases, with 13 bases left in between. The germline CDR1 and CDR2 sequences are DFQATT and SNEGSKA (reference sequence). CDR3 bases: TGCAGTGCCTCATGGGGGCAGAACTATGGCTACACCTTC. As protein: CSASWGQNYGYTF.

V is TRBV12-3 or TRBV12-4 and J is TRBJ1-6; possibly TRBD1 for D (6 bases). The V end lost 6 bases, the J end lost 4 bases, and 16 bases lay between the germline ends. CDR3 length equals 16 residues. The CDR3 DNA is TGTGCCAGCAGGCCGGGGGGCGAGGGGTATAATTCACCCCTCCACTTT. It specifies CASRPGGEGYNSPLHF.

The chain carries TRBV6-1 and TRBJ2-7; no reliable D call. Trimming took 6 bases from V and 4 from J, leaving 13 bases between them. Per the germline V gene, CDR1 is MNHNS and CDR2 is SASEGT. This CDR3 is 13 amino acids long. This CDR3 reads CASRDPLVYEQYF. The CDR3 nucleotides read TGTGCCAGCAGGGATCCCCTTGTATACGAGCAGTACTTC.

The J gene is TRBJ2-1, the V gene TRBV20-1; TRBD2 is a possible D gene (7 bases). The CDR3 is made up of 16 amino acids. The V end lost 6 bases, the J end lost 2 bases, and 20 bases lay between the germline ends. Germline V gene data show CDR1 as DFQATT and CDR2 as SNEGSKA (reference sequence). The CDR3 spells CSATEGGGGTYNEQFF. The CDR3 DNA is TGCAGTGCAACGGAGGGGGGAGGGGGTACCTACAATGAGCAGTTCTTC.

The V gene is TRBV20-1, the J gene TRBJ1-2; D is ambiguous. V lost 6 bases and J 4 bases, leaving 12 bases between the germline ends. Germline V gene lookup returns CDR1 DFQATT and CDR2 SNEGSKA (reference sequence). This CDR3 has 12 residues. The CDR3, as DNA: TGCAGTGCCAGTGTCCCGGGCTATGGCTACACCTTC. It specifies CSASVPGYGYTF.

This clonotype was seen a handful of times. J is TRBJ2-7 and V is TRBV7-2; D perhaps matches TRBD1 (5 bases). CDR1 is SGHTA, CDR2 FQGNSA, per germline. Trimming removed 5 bases from V and 3 bases from J, with 11 bases in between. This CDR3 is 13 amino acids long. The CDR3 sequence: CASSPRQSYEQYF. The DNA for the CDR3 is TGTGCCAGCAGCCCTAGACAGAGCTACGAGCAGTACTTC.

Ten or more counts support this clonotype. The chain combines TRBV28 with TRBJ2-1, with 10 nucleotides matching TRBD2. The germline gives CDR1 MDHEN, CDR2 SYDVKM. The CDR3 is 17 residues long. V dropped 5 bases and J dropped 7; count of bases not matched to a gene: 14. The CDR3 reads CASSTIILAGVGNEQFF. The CDR3 DNA reads as TGTGCCAGCAGTACCATTATTCTAGCGGGAGTAGGTAATGAGCAGTTCTTC.

This clonotype has at least ten counts. The CDR3 sequence is CASMPDLSSYNEQFF. CDR3 nucleotide sequence: TGTGCCAGCATGCCGGACTTGAGCTCCTACAATGAGCAGTTCTTC. The chain links TRBV12-3 or TRBV12-4 to TRBJ2-1, with D maybe TRBD2 (5 bases). The CDR3 covers 15 residues. V lost 7 bases and J lost 0, with 13 bases in between.

This clonotype was detected ten times or more. The rearrangement uses TRBV7-9 and TRBJ2-5; D unresolved. Germline lookup yields CDR1 SEHNR and CDR2 FQNEAQ (reference sequence). The CDR3 has 11 residues. Trimming took 6 bases from V and 3 from J, leaving 5 bases between them. CDR3 in amino acids: CASRSEETQYF. DNA for the CDR3: TGTGCCAGCAGGTCTGAAGAGACCCAGTACTTC.

The V call is TRBV7-9, the J call TRBJ2-1; D unclear. The CDR3 is 14 amino acids. Germline-derived CDR1 and CDR2 are SEHNR and FQNEAQ (reference sequence). Trimming pared 4 bases from V and 7 bases from J, leaving 14 bases between. CDR3 in amino acids: CASSSSGLGNEQFF. DNA for the CDR3: TGTGCCAGCAGCTCATCGGGTCTTGGGAATGAGCAGTTCTTC.

The chain uses TRBV5-1 and TRBJ2-3, with TRBD2 matching 8 bases. V shed 0 bases, J shed 2 bases, and the junction held 8 bases outside the gene matches. This CDR3 is built from 17 residues. Germline loops: CDR1 SGHRS, CDR2 YFSETQ. The CDR3 reads CASSLAVSGRLTDTQYF. The CDR3 DNA is TGCGCCAGCAGCTTGGCGGTGAGCGGGAGACTCACAGATACGCAGTATTTT.